Below are 3 T cell receptor beta chains sequenced from a single sample in a study of neurological immune-mediated disorders. Time point defined: technical triplicate 2. TCRdb fed the 5' RACE reads into MiXCR, producing one record per CDR3 protein. Among under 65,000 distinct CDR3 sequences listed, around 24% were seen once. The sequencing input was PBMCs. Every receptor here comes from a man aged 60-69 years with HTLV-1-associated myelopathy (HAM/TSP).

This clonotype occurred many times. The chain has TRBV20-1 and TRBJ2-3; D uncertain. The V end lost 6 bases, the J end lost 2 bases, and 15 bases lay between the germline ends. Germline loops: CDR1 DFQATT, CDR2 SNEGSKA (reference sequence). The CDR3 consists of 14 residues. CDR3 amino acids: CSAATEAFTDTQYF. The CDR3 nucleotides read TGCAGTGCCGCGACGGAAGCTTTCACAGATACGCAGTATTTT.

This clonotype showed up many times. The V and J genes are TRBV10-3 and TRBJ2-5; the D gene is possibly TRBD2 (6 bases). Trimming removed 2 bases at V and 5 bases at J, with 15 bases between. CDR1 and CDR2 from the germline V gene are ENHRY and SYGVKD. The CDR3 sequence is 15 residues long. CDR3 in amino acids: CAISERSGSLETQYF. In DNA, the CDR3 is TGTGCCATCAGTGAGAGATCCGGGAGCCTTGAGACCCAGTACTTC.

Many counts were recorded for this clonotype. The chain carries TRBV20-1 and TRBJ2-7; D not resolved. The CDR3 is 13 amino acids. CDR1 is DFQATT and CDR2 is SNEGSKA in the germline V gene (reference sequence). V shed 6 bases and J shed 3 bases, with 15 bases lying between them. The CDR3 loop reads CSAKPDGFYEQYF. The CDR3 DNA follows: TGCAGTGCCAAGCCGGACGGGTTCTACGAGCAGTACTTC.